The source of this TCR beta chain is a study of blood T cell repertoires in COVID-19. As for the study in general: COVID-19 samples, acute and convalescent, were from the United States, Italy and Spain.

Germline trimming cut 4 bases from V and 12 bases from J; bases unmatched to any gene: 6. CDR3 length equals 12 residues. The germline V gene has CDR1 LNHDA and CDR2 SQIVND (reference sequence). Per the original data handling: Reference gene primer amplification gave estimated nucleated cell counts. TCRdb keeps only in-frame clones here, not all; method: immunoSEQ multiplex PCR. For V, J and clone size, that table is used; D and trimming come from the DNA. The sample consists of a few hundred thousand clones, more than 90% of them appearing once. Grouping used clinical history reported by participants in a survey and questionnaire. Two negative PCRs, clearance, or symptom resolution characterized the recovered Cohort 3 donors.

This TCR was recovered from a woman younger than 45 who had recovered from COVID-19. Sequenced: PBMCs or T cells enriched from blood (not recorded which). This chain uses TRBV19 with TRBJ1-5; TRBD1 agrees at 7 bases. CDR3 region: CASSKSPGGQHF. CDR3 sequence (DNA): TGTGCCAGTAGTAAAAGTCCAGGGGGCCAGCATTTT.